The present T cell receptor (beta chain) was sequenced within a study of T cells in Graves' hyperthyroidism and ophthalmopathy. From RNA transcripts, TCR beta CDR3 regions were amplified. In the first-round RT-PCR of the TCR CDR3, the HTBI primer set was used. One entry per CDR3 protein results from TCRdb running MiXCR on the multiplex PCR reads. Counted here are some 490,000 distinct CDR3 sequences, under 25% occurring once; the ten biggest clones make up under 55%. For ophthalmopathy patients, the Clinical Activity Score was at least 3 and the NOSPECS grade at least 4; duration was under 3 months. Uncontrolled infection, other autoimmune disease, pregnancy or lactation disqualified patients from enrolment. Fresh 10 ml peripheral blood yielded PBMCs. The CDR3 length is 13 residues. The V end was cut by 4 bases, the J end by 7 bases, with 13 bases between. From germline, CDR1 is LGHDT and CDR2 YNNKEL (reference sequence).

The sample holds a few counts of this clonotype. The chain couples TRBV3-1 to TRBJ1-2; D is unresolved. Source material: blood. This receptor was taken from a woman aged 70-85 years with Graves' ophthalmopathy. The CDR3 spells CASSRRNPAGYTF. In DNA, the CDR3 is TGTGCCAGCAGCCGTCGTAATCCTGCTGGCTACACCTTC.